The clone carrying this T cell receptor beta chain counts as medium-sized. The antigen remains undetermined. The CDR3 length is 14 residues. V was clipped by 5 bases and J by 2 bases; unmatched bases: 3. CDR1 is LNHDA and CDR2 is SQIVND in the germline V gene (reference sequence). The source of the sample is a study of circulating CD8 cells and anti-PD-1 response in melanoma. Regarding the study as a whole: Published repertoire comparisons used only baseline and M1 samples from a small cohort with few responders. TIGIT repertoires were least diverse, DNEG repertoires most diverse. Clonotype sharing was highest between DPOS and TIGIT subsets.

The QIAseq Immune Repertoire TCR panel built the libraries from approximately 16 ng of total RNA. TCRdb re-called the reads with MiXCR, one entry per CDR3 protein. The sample lists approximately 780 distinct CDR3 sequences; 12% were seen once. Live CD3+CD8+TCRalphabeta+ cells were sorted into four subsets by PD-1 and/or TIGIT. The sample here was CD8+ T cells from PBMCs, taken at baseline or after one month of anti-PD-1 therapy (not recorded which). This sequence originates from a human donor with melanoma. The chain couples TRBV19 to TRBJ2-7; 10 nucleotides match TRBD1. CDR3 region: CASSPGQGAYEQYF. The CDR3, as DNA: TGTGCCAGTAGTCCCGGACAGGGGGCCTACGAGCAGTACTTC.